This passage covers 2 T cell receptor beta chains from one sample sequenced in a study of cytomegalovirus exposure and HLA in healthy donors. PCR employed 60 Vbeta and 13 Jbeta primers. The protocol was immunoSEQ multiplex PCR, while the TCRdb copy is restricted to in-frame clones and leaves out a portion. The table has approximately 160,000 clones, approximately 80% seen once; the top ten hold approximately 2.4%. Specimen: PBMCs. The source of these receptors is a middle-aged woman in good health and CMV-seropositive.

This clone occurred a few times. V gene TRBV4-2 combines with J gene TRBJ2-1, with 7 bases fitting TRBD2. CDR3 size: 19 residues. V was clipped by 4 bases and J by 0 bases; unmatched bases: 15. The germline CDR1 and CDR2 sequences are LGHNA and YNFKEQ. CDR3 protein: CASSPWGGSGSYSYNEQFF. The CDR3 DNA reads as TGTGCCAGCAGCCCTTGGGGGGGTAGCGGGTCCTACTCCTACAATGAGCAGTTCTTC.

This CDR3 is CAWKLQGAKGTEAFF. The CDR3 bases are TGTGCCTGGAAATTACAGGGGGCAAAGGGAACTGAAGCTTTCTTT. This chain uses TRBV30 with TRBJ1-1; TRBD1 matches 9 bases. Germline-derived CDR1 and CDR2 are GTSNPN and SVGIG (reference sequence). This CDR3 comprises 15 residues. V gave up 4 bases and J gave up 5 bases; unmatched junction bases: 11.